The 19 T cell receptor beta chains given below trace back to one sample, sequenced in a study of T cell responses to AZD1222 COVID-19 vaccine. Assay: immunoSEQ multiplex PCR; the TCRdb copy retains only in-frame clones and omits some. The table lists about 180,000 clones, 80% to 95% of them singletons, with roughly 2% in the top ten. This material consisted of peripheral blood, taken 28 days after the second AZD1222 dose. The receptors here all came from an adult who received the AZD1222 COVID-19 vaccine.

The chain recombines TRBV2 with TRBJ2-3; TRBD2 agrees at 14 bases. There are 16 residues in the CDR3. The V gene end was trimmed by 6 bases and the J gene end by 2 bases; junction bases not matched to a gene: 4. Germline V CDR1 and CDR2: SNHLY, FYNNEI. CDR3 region: CASSLGLAGDTDTQYF. The CDR3 region has the DNA TGTGCCAGCAGCTTGGGACTAGCGGGGGACACAGATACGCAGTATTTT. Full variable domain (missing parts from reference TRBV2 and TRBJ2-3): EPEVTQTPSHQVTQMGQEVILRCVPISNHLYFYWYRQILGQKVEFLVSFYNNEISEKSEIFDDQFSVERPDGSNFTLKIRSTKLEDSAMYFCASSLGLAGDTDTQYFGPGTRLTVL.

This chain links TRBV18 with TRBJ1-1; D perhaps matches TRBD1 (5 bases). The V end was cut by 5 bases, the J end by 4 bases, with 14 bases between. The germline CDR1 and CDR2 sequences are KGHSH and LQKENI. The CDR3 consists of 14 residues. The CDR3 region has the DNA TGTGCCAGCTCAGCTCAAACAGGAAGCACTGAAGCTTTCTTT. Protein product: CASSAQTGSTEAFF.

The V gene is TRBV27, the J gene TRBJ2-7, with 9 bases aligning to TRBD1. Germline trimming cut 3 bases from V and 6 bases from J; bases unmatched to any gene: 6. Germline assignment: CDR1 MNHEY and CDR2 SMNVEV (reference sequence). This CDR3 region has 14 residues. Here the CDR3 reads CASSFGTGWGEQYF. CDR3 sequence (DNA): TGTGCCAGCAGTTTTGGGACAGGGTGGGGCGAGCAGTACTTC.

This clone was counted a single time. The chain couples TRBV6-2 or TRBV6-3 to TRBJ2-2, with 11 bases that match TRBD1. Germline V lookup: CDR1 MNHEY, CDR2 SVGEGT. The CDR3 runs to 16 residues. The trim removed 5 bases at V and 4 bases at J, leaving 6 bases unmatched. The CDR3 sequence is CASSRPGTGGTGELFF. The CDR3 DNA reads as TGTGCCAGCAGTCGTCCCGGGACAGGGGGCACCGGGGAGCTGTTTTTT.

The chain recombines TRBV10-3 with TRBJ1-2, with D perhaps matching TRBD1 (6 bases). The germline CDR1 and CDR2 sequences are ENHRY and SYGVKD. Trimming took off 10 bases at V and 5 bases at J, with 17 bases between the two ends. The CDR3 is 13 residues long. CDR3 bases: TGTGCCACCCACCTGGGCAGGGGTTATGGCTACACCTTC. Protein sequence: CATHLGRGYGYTF.

The V gene is TRBV7-2, the J gene TRBJ2-3; 16 bases map to TRBD2. Trimming removed 5 bases from V and 6 bases from J; junction bases left unmatched: 5. This CDR3 region has 16 residues. CDR1 SGHTA and CDR2 FQGNSA come from the germline V gene. CDR3 DNA: TGTGCCAGCAGCCTGGGACTAGCGGGAGGGGCGGATACGCAGTATTTT. Its protein is CASSLGLAGGADTQYF.

The V gene is TRBV7-9, the J gene TRBJ1-1, with a tentative D call TRBD1 (5 bases). Trimming removed 0 bases at V and 8 bases at J, with 13 bases between. The CDR3 has 14 amino acids. Germline assignment: CDR1 SEHNR and CDR2 FQNEAQ (reference sequence). For the CDR3, the DNA is TGTGCCAGCAGCTTAGCGGGGGTGACGAGGGAAGCTTTCTTT. This sequence encodes CASSLAGVTREAFF. The full variable domain, with the rest looked up from reference TRBV7-9 and TRBJ1-1, is DTGVSQNPRHKITKRGQNVTFRCDPISEHNRLYWYRQTLGQGPEFLTYFQNEAQLEKSRLLSDRFSAERPKGSFSTLEIQRTEQGDSAMYLCASSLAGVTREAFFGQGTRLTVV.

The chain joins TRBV5-4 to TRBJ2-7; a weak D match, TRBD2 (6 bases). The V gene lost 4 bases and the J gene lost 4 bases, with 21 bases spanning the gap. This CDR3 contains 16 residues. CDR1 and CDR2 (germline): SGHNT, YYREEE (reference sequence). The CDR3 bases are TGTGCCAGCAGCCCCGATACTAGCCTTGGGGTTTACGAGCAGTACTTC. Translating gives CASSPDTSLGVYEQYF.

The chain has TRBV18 and TRBJ1-6, with D perhaps matching TRBD1 (5 bases). There are 14 residues in the CDR3. Trimming removed 3 bases from V and 7 bases from J, with 10 bases in between. The germline CDR1 and CDR2 sequences are KGHSH and LQKENI. The CDR3 here is CASSPVTVNSPLHF. CDR3 DNA: TGTGCCAGCTCACCCGTGACAGTAAATTCACCCCTCCACTTT.

This sequence joins TRBV5-1 and TRBJ2-5; 7 bases agree with TRBD2. J gave up 3 bases and V 5 bases, and 7 bases lay outside the gene matches. CDR3 length: 14 amino acids. Looked up from germline, CDR1 is SGHRS and CDR2 is YFSETQ. CDR3 DNA: TGCGCCAGCAGACCCCTAGCGGAGAAAGAGACCCAGTACTTC. It encodes CASRPLAEKETQYF.

The rearrangement links TRBV5-1 to TRBJ2-3; D is undetermined. V was cut by 0 bases and J by 5 bases, with 13 bases left in between. In germline, CDR1 is SGHRS, CDR2 YFSETQ. The CDR3 has 15 amino acids. This CDR3 reads CASSLASDFGDTQYF. CDR3 DNA sequence: TGCGCCAGCAGCTTGGCCTCCGATTTTGGAGATACGCAGTATTTT. The whole variable domain, remainder taken from reference TRBV5-1 and TRBJ2-3, is KAGVTQTPRYLIKTRGQQVTLSCSPISGHRSVSWYQQTPGQGLQFLFEYFSETQRNKGNFPGRFSGRQFSNSRSEMNVSTLELGDSALYLCASSLASDFGDTQYFGPGTRLTVL.

J is TRBJ2-1 and V is TRBV2, with 7 bases identical to TRBD2. CDR1 is SNHLY, CDR2 FYNNEI, per germline. The CDR3 spans 13 residues. V trimming: 10 bases; J trimming: 6 bases; junction bases outside the gene matches: 9. This CDR3 is CATGGKYSNEQFF. For the CDR3, the DNA is TGTGCCACGGGGGGAAAGTATAGCAATGAGCAGTTCTTC.

The CDR3 sequence: CASSLTSGGAFVTQYF. The CDR3 region has the DNA TGTGCCAGCAGCCTGACTAGCGGGGGGGCCTTTGTGACCCAGTACTTC. This chain uses TRBV7-2 with TRBJ2-5, with TRBD2 matching over 14 bases. Trimming at V came to 5 bases and at J to 7 bases, leaving 9 bases not matched to a gene. The germline V gene has CDR1 SGHTA and CDR2 FQGNSA. The CDR3 length is 16 residues.

The chain joins TRBV6-5 to TRBJ2-7; a possible D gene is TRBD2 (6 bases). V was clipped by 0 bases and J by 1 base, with 10 bases between them. Germline assignment: CDR1 MNHEY and CDR2 SVGAGI. The CDR3 extends over 15 amino acids. CDR3 residues: CASSYSPGASYEQYF. In nucleotides, the CDR3 is TGTGCCAGCAGTTACTCCCCGGGAGCATCCTACGAGCAGTACTTC.

The rearrangement uses TRBV13 and TRBJ2-5; TRBD2 is a possible D gene (5 bases). Trimming removed 5 bases from V and 5 bases from J, with 21 bases in between. Germline V lookup: CDR1 PRHDT, CDR2 FYEKMQ (reference sequence). This CDR3 is 16 amino acids long. CDR3: CASSPKSTSFRETQYF. CDR3 DNA sequence: TGTGCCAGCAGCCCCAAGAGTACTAGTTTTCGGGAGACCCAGTACTTC.

This chain joins TRBV5-1 and TRBJ2-5, with 13 bases fitting TRBD2. This CDR3 is built from 17 residues. V shed 4 bases and J 4 bases; nucleotides not matched to a gene: 10. Germline CDR1 is SGHRS and CDR2 is YFSETQ. The CDR3 sequence is CASSSHTSGRASETQYF. The CDR3 nucleotides read TGCGCCAGCAGCAGCCACACTAGCGGGAGGGCCTCAGAGACCCAGTACTTC.

V and J are TRBV7-9 and TRBJ1-2; TRBD1 is a possible D gene (6 bases). Germline CDR1 reads SEHNR; CDR2 reads FQNEAQ (reference sequence). Trimming took off 5 bases at V and 6 bases at J, with 16 bases between the two ends. The CDR3 is 14 residues long. This CDR3 is CASSQIRGRNGYTF. For the CDR3, the DNA is TGTGCCAGCAGCCAAATTCGGGGGCGGAATGGCTACACCTTC. Drawing the rest from reference TRBV7-9 and TRBJ1-2, the complete variable domain is DTGVSQNPRHKITKRGQNVTFRCDPISEHNRLYWYRQTLGQGPEFLTYFQNEAQLEKSRLLSDRFSAERPKGSFSTLEIQRTEQGDSAMYLCASSQIRGRNGYTFGSGTRLTVV.

This clone was seen once. J is TRBJ2-7 and V is TRBV4-3; D might be TRBD2 (6 bases). CDR1 LGHNA and CDR2 YSLEER come from the germline V gene. V dropped 0 bases and J dropped 2 bases, with 11 bases sitting between them. The CDR3 extends over 15 amino acids. The CDR3 DNA follows: TGCGCCAGCAGCCAAGATAGTAGCGGACCCTACGAGCAGTACTTC. Translating it yields CASSQDSSGPYEQYF.

The count of this clone is one. The V call is TRBV28, the J call TRBJ1-2; 8 nucleotides align to TRBD1. This CDR3 spans 14 amino acids. Germline CDR1 and CDR2: MDHEN and SYDVKM. After removal of 6 bases from V and 4 bases from J, the junction contained 7 bases not matched to a gene. The CDR3 is CASRFTGGSYGYTF. The CDR3 bases are TGTGCCAGCAGATTTACAGGGGGGAGCTATGGCTACACCTTC.